Listed below are T cell receptor beta chains from one sample, sequenced in a study of regulatory T cells in long-lasting Graves disease. TCRdb re-called the multiplex PCR reads with MiXCR, one entry per CDR3 protein. The table shows roughly 700,000 distinct CDR3 sequences, with around 32% occurring only once. Here the sequenced sample was peripheral blood mononuclear cells (PBMCs), taken when the disease was refractory, from a patient treated with antithyroid drugs. These TCRs come from a female donor with Graves disease. Each CDR3 is given with its conserved first and last residue. The order of the fields is clone size, D gene, J gene, V gene, CDR3 DNA, CDR3 protein. A D gene is named only where the DNA matches it firmly. Expanded clones get a size class; other rows say once, few or many, or leave the size out.

size: NA; D: NA; J: TRBJ2-5; V: TRBV10-3; DNA: TGTGCCATCAGTGAGTGGATGCAAGAGACCCAGTACTTC; CDR3: CAISEWMQETQYF
size: few; D: NA; J: TRBJ1-1; V: TRBV30; DNA: TGTGCCTGGAGTGAAAGGGTCACGACGAACACTGAAGCTTTCTTT; CDR3: CAWSERVTTNTEAFF
size: NA; D: NA; J: TRBJ1-5; V: TRBV5-1; DNA: TGCGCCAGCAGCTTGAACGGGGGAAGGGTGTCGCCCCAGCATTTT; CDR3: CASSLNGGRVSPQHF
size: few; D: NA; J: TRBJ1-2; V: TRBV6-1; DNA: TGTGCCAGCAGTAGAACCGGAGTAGTCTATGGCTACACCTTC; CDR3: CASSRTGVVYGYTF
size: NA; D: NA; J: TRBJ1-1; V: TRBV6-2/TRBV6-3; DNA: TGTGCCAGCAGCCCCCCAAACACGATCGGTGAAGCTTTCTTT; CDR3: CASSPPNTIGEAFF
size: few; D: TRBD2; J: TRBJ2-7; V: TRBV3-1; DNA: TGTGCCAGCAGCCAACCGTTCGGGGGGGCGAGTGGCGAGCAGTACTTC; CDR3: CASSQPFGGASGEQYF
size: NA; D: NA; J: TRBJ2-5; V: TRBV7-9; DNA: TGTGCCAGCAGCCTAAGGACGGAAGAGACCCAGTACTTC; CDR3: CASSLRTEETQYF
size: NA; D: NA; J: TRBJ1-5; V: TRBV24-1; DNA: TGTGCCACCAGTGACCGGGGGGGCAATCAGCCCCAGCATTTT; CDR3: CATSDRGGNQPQHF
size: few; D: NA; J: TRBJ2-5; V: TRBV20-1; DNA: TGCAGTGCCATGGTCGGAGAAGAGACCCAGTACTTC; CDR3: CSAMVGEETQYF
size: NA; D: TRBD1; J: TRBJ2-2; V: TRBV12-5; DNA: TGTGCTAGTGGACGTGACAGGGGGATGAACACCGGGGAGCTGTTTTTT; CDR3: CASGRDRGMNTGELFF
size: many; D: TRBD1; J: TRBJ2-5; V: TRBV18; DNA: TGTGCCAGCAGCCCGGGACAGCAAGAGACCCAGTACTTC; CDR3: CASSPGQQETQYF
size: NA; D: NA; J: TRBJ1-1; V: TRBV5-1; DNA: TGTGCCAGCAGCTTTAAAATAGGGAGACAGAACACTGAAGCTTTCTTT; CDR3: CASSFKIGRQNTEAFF
size: NA; D: NA; J: TRBJ2-5; V: TRBV20-1; DNA: TGCAGTGCAGCATCCCGGTTCGAGGAGACCCAGTACTTC; CDR3: CSAASRFEETQYF
size: NA; D: NA; J: TRBJ2-2; V: TRBV2; DNA: TGTGCCAGCGTAGTTGTAGCGATAAACACCGGGGAGCTGTTTTTT; CDR3: CASVVVAINTGELFF
size: NA; D: NA; J: TRBJ1-1; V: TRBV19; DNA: TGTGCCAGTAGTATAACGAATCGTGAAGCTTTCTTT; CDR3: CASSITNREAFF
size: NA; D: NA; J: TRBJ2-7; V: TRBV6-1; DNA: TGTGCCAGCATCCAAACGGGGTCGGGCGGCTACGAGCAGTACTTC; CDR3: CASIQTGSGGYEQYF
size: few; D: NA; J: TRBJ1-1; V: TRBV6-2/TRBV6-3; DNA: TGTGCCAGCAGTTACGCACAGGGTTTCACTGAAGCTTTCTTT; CDR3: CASSYAQGFTEAFF
size: NA; D: NA; J: TRBJ1-2; V: TRBV4-2; DNA: TGTGCCAGCAGCCAAGTAGGGACCGACTATGGCTACACCTTC; CDR3: CASSQVGTDYGYTF
size: NA; D: NA; J: TRBJ1-4; V: TRBV19; DNA: TGTGCCAGTAGGCAACAGGGCGGAGGCGAAAAACTGTTTTTT; CDR3: CASRQQGGGEKLFF
size: NA; D: NA; J: TRBJ2-2; V: TRBV2; DNA: TGTGCCAGCAGCCCCATGTGGGCCGGGGAGCTGTTTTTT; CDR3: CASSPMWAGELFF
size: few; D: TRBD1; J: TRBJ1-5; V: TRBV15; DNA: TGTGCCACCAGCAGAGATAGGGGACAGTCGAATCAGCCCCAGCATTTT; CDR3: CATSRDRGQSNQPQHF
size: few; D: NA; J: TRBJ1-1; V: TRBV7-9; DNA: TGTGCCAGCAGCTTAATTGGCGAACTCACTGAAGCTTTCTTT; CDR3: CASSLIGELTEAFF
size: few; D: NA; J: TRBJ1-2; V: TRBV6-1; DNA: TGTGCCACCACGGGAGAGCGGACGGGAGGCTACACCTTC; CDR3: CATTGERTGGYTF
size: few; D: NA; J: TRBJ1-5; V: TRBV7-8; DNA: TGTGCCAGCAGCTCCGCAACCGGGGTTAATAGCAATCAGCCCCAGCATTTT; CDR3: CASSSATGVNSNQPQHF
size: few; D: NA; J: TRBJ2-7; V: TRBV15; DNA: TGTGCCACCAGGGGAAGGGGGGGTCCCTACGAGCAGTACTTC; CDR3: CATRGRGGPYEQYF
size: few; D: NA; J: TRBJ2-2; V: TRBV7-3; DNA: TGTGCCAGCAGCTTAATCGGGCAAACCGGGGAGCTGTTTTTT; CDR3: CASSLIGQTGELFF
size: few; D: TRBD1; J: TRBJ1-1; V: TRBV5-6; DNA: TGTGCCAGCAGCCCGACAGGGGGCTCGAACACTGAAGCTTTCTTT; CDR3: CASSPTGGSNTEAFF
size: few; D: NA; J: TRBJ2-5; V: TRBV7-9; DNA: TGTGCCAGCAGCCTCAGGGGATACGAGACCCAGTACTTC; CDR3: CASSLRGYETQYF
size: NA; D: NA; J: TRBJ2-7; V: TRBV11-1; DNA: TGTGCCAGCAGCTTAGTGGCAGGGCTGGAGCAGTACTTC; CDR3: CASSLVAGLEQYF
size: NA; D: TRBD1; J: TRBJ1-2; V: TRBV9; DNA: TGTGCCAGCAGCCCCCGGGACAGTTCGCGCTTAAAATTCTATGGCTACACCTTC; CDR3: CASSPRDSSRLKFYGYTF
size: few; D: NA; J: TRBJ1-6; V: TRBV20-1; DNA: TGCAGTGCTCGTCGGGCTAATTCACCCCTCCACTTT; CDR3: CSARRANSPLHF
size: NA; D: NA; J: TRBJ2-3; V: TRBV9; DNA: TGTGCCAGCAGCCGGGACTTGGGGGTGATCCGGGGCACAGATACGCAGTATTTT; CDR3: CASSRDLGVIRGTDTQYF
size: NA; D: NA; J: TRBJ1-1; V: TRBV6-1; DNA: TGTGCCAGCAGTGAACTGGGGATAAGGAACACTGAAGCTTTCTTT; CDR3: CASSELGIRNTEAFF
size: NA; D: TRBD2; J: TRBJ2-3; V: TRBV10-3; DNA: TGTGCCATCAGGACTAGCGGGAGCCCAGATACGCAGTATTTT; CDR3: CAIRTSGSPDTQYF
size: NA; D: NA; J: TRBJ1-1; V: TRBV5-1; DNA: TGCGCCAGCAGCTTCAACGCGCAGGAAGAAGCTTTCTTT; CDR3: CASSFNAQEEAFF
size: NA; D: NA; J: TRBJ2-7; V: TRBV12-3/TRBV12-4; DNA: TGTGCCAGCAGTTTAGAGACACCCTCAATCCGGCTGTACTTC; CDR3: CASSLETPSIRLYF
size: NA; D: NA; J: TRBJ2-5; V: TRBV7-9; DNA: TGTGCCAGCAGTTCCGCCGTGTACCAAGAGACCCAGTACTTC; CDR3: CASSSAVYQETQYF
size: few; D: NA; J: TRBJ1-3; V: TRBV2; DNA: TGTGCCAGCAGTGAATCGGCCCTCGTCGACTCTGGAAACACCATATATTTT; CDR3: CASSESALVDSGNTIYF
size: NA; D: TRBD1; J: TRBJ2-7; V: TRBV5-1; DNA: TGCGCCAGCAGCTTGGCCCCGACAGGGGGAAACGAGCAGTACTTC; CDR3: CASSLAPTGGNEQYF
size: NA; D: NA; J: TRBJ1-1; V: TRBV11-2; DNA: TGTGCCAGCAGCTCGTACATAACTGAAGCTTTCTTT; CDR3: CASSSYITEAFF
size: many; D: NA; J: TRBJ1-2; V: TRBV28; DNA: TGTGCCAGCCGGGGGTGGGAAGATGATGGCTACACCTTC; CDR3: CASRGWEDDGYTF
size: NA; D: TRBD2; J: TRBJ2-7; V: TRBV20-1; DNA: TGCAGTGCTAGACATAGCGGGAACTACGAGCAGTACTTC; CDR3: CSARHSGNYEQYF
size: NA; D: NA; J: TRBJ2-2; V: TRBV5-1; DNA: TGCGCCAGCAGCTTTAACAGCGGATCCACCGGGGAGCTGTTTTTT; CDR3: CASSFNSGSTGELFF
size: NA; D: NA; J: TRBJ1-4; V: TRBV27; DNA: TGTGCCAGCAGACGGGACGTCAGTGAAAAACTGTTTTTT; CDR3: CASRRDVSEKLFF
size: many; D: TRBD1; J: TRBJ1-2; V: TRBV28; DNA: TGTGCCAGCAGTTGGGACAGGGTCCACTATGGCTACACCTTC; CDR3: CASSWDRVHYGYTF
size: few; D: NA; J: TRBJ2-3; V: TRBV27; DNA: TGTGCCAGCAGTTTACGGTACGGCACAGATACGCAGTATTTT; CDR3: CASSLRYGTDTQYF
size: few; D: TRBD1; J: TRBJ1-2; V: TRBV27; DNA: TGTGCCAGCAGTCGGGACAGGACGGGTGGCTACACCTTC; CDR3: CASSRDRTGGYTF
size: few; D: NA; J: TRBJ1-2; V: TRBV6-2/TRBV6-3; DNA: TGTGCCAGCAGTTACTCTCGGGGCAGGGGTGTCGTGTACACCTTC; CDR3: CASSYSRGRGVVYTF
size: few; D: TRBD1; J: TRBJ2-7; V: TRBV12-5; DNA: TGTGCTAGTGGCCTGGGACAGACCTCCTACGAGCAGTACTTC; CDR3: CASGLGQTSYEQYF
size: NA; D: TRBD1; J: TRBJ1-3; V: TRBV18; DNA: TGTGCCAGCTCACCTACGACAGGGCTTGGAAACACCATATATTTT; CDR3: CASSPTTGLGNTIYF
size: NA; D: NA; J: TRBJ1-4; V: TRBV28; DNA: TGTGCCAGCACCCTGGGGGTTTTTTCAAATCAGGGACTAAATGGAAAACTGTTTTTT; CDR3: CASTLGVFSNQGLNGKLFF